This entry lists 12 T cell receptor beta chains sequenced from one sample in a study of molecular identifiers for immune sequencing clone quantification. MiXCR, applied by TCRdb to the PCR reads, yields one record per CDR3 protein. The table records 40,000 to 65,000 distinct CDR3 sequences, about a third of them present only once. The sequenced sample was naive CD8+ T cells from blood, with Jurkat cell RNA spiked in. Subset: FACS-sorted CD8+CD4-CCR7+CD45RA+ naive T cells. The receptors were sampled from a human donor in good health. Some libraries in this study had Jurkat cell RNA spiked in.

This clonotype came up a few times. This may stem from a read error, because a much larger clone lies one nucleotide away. The CDR3 spells CASRPDPGRKYYEQYF. For the CDR3, the DNA is TGCGCCAGCCGCCCGGACCCAGGCAGAAAATACTACGAGCAGTACTTC. This chain links TRBV4-1 with TRBJ2-7; D gene unclear. This CDR3 has 16 amino acids. Trimming shortened V by 8 bases and J by 3 bases, and 23 bases separated the two germline ends. In germline, CDR1 is MGHRA, CDR2 YSYEKL.

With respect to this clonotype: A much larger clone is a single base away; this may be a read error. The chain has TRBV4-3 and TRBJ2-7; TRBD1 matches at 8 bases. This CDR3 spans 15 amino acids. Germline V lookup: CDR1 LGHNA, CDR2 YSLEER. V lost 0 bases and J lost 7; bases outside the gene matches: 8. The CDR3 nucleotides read TGCGCCAGCAGCCAAGATGTGGACAGGGTCGGAGAGCAGTACTTC. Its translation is CASSQDVDRVGEQYF.

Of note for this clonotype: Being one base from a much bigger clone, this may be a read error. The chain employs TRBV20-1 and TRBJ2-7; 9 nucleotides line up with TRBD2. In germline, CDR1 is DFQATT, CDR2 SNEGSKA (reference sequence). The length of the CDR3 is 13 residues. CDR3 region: CGVPLAGPYEQYF. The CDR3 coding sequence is TGCGGTGTCCCACTAGCGGGTCCCTACGAGCAGTACTTC.

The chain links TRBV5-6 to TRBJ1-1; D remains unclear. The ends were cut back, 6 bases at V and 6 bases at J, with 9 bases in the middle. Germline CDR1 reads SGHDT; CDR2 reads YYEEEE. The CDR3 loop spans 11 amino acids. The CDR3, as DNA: TGTGCCAGCACTAGCTCATCTGAAGCTTTCTTT. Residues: CASTSSSEAFF. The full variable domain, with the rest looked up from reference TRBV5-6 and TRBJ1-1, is DAGVTQSPTHLIKTRGQQVTLRCSPKSGHDTVSWYQQALGQGPQFIFQYYEEEERQRGNFPDRFSGHQFPNYSSELNVNALLLGDSALYLCASTSSSEAFFGQGTRLTVV.

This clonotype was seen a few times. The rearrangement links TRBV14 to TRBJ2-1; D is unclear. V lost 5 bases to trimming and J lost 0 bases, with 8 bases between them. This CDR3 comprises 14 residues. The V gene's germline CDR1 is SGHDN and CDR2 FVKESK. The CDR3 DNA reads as TGTGCCAGCAGCGACTTTAGCTCCTACAATGAGCAGTTCTTC. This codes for CASSDFSSYNEQFF. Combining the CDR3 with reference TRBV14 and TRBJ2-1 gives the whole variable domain EAGVTQFPSHSVIEKGQTVTLRCDPISGHDNLYWYRRVMGKEIKFLLHFVKESKQDESGMPNNRFLAERTGGTYSTLKVQPAELEDSGVYFCASSDFSSYNEQFFGPGTRLTVL.

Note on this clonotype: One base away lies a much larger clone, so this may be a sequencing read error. In DNA, the CDR3 is TGTGCCAGCAGCACCCCGCCGGTTCAGTACTTC. It specifies CASSTPPVQYF. The rearrangement joins TRBV28 to TRBJ2-4; no clear D. CDR3 size: 11 residues. The V end was cut by 6 bases, the J end by 11 bases, with 11 bases between. Germline-derived CDR1 and CDR2 are MDHEN and SYDVKM.

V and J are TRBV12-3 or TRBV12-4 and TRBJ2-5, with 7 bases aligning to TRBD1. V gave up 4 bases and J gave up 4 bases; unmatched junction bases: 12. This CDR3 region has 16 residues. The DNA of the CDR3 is TGTGCCAGCAGTTGGCGAATGGGACAGTCCCCAGAGACCCAGTACTTC. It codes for CASSWRMGQSPETQYF.

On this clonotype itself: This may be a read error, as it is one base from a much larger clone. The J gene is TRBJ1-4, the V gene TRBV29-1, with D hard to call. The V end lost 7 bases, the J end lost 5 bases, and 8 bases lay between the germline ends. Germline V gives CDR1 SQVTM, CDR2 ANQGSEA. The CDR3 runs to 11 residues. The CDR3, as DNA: TGCAGCGATCCGACCAATGAAAAACTGTTTTTT. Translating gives CSDPTNEKLFF.

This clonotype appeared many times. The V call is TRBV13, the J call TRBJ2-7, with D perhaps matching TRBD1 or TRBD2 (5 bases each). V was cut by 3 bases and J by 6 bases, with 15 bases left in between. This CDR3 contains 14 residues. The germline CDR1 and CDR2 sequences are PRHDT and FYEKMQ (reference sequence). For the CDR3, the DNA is TGTGCCAGCAGCTTTGGGGCAGGGAGAGGCGAGCAGTACTTC. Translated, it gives CASSFGAGRGEQYF.

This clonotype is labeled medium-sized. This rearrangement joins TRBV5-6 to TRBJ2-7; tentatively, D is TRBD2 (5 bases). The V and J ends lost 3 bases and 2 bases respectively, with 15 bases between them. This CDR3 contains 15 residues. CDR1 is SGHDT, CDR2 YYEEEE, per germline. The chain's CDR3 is CASSWPGSEAYEQYF. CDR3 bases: TGTGCCAGCAGCTGGCCGGGTAGCGAAGCCTACGAGCAGTACTTC.

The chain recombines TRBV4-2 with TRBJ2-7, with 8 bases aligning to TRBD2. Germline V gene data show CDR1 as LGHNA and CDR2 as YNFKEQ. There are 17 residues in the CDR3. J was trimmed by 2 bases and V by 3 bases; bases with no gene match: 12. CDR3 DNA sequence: TGTGCCAGCAGCCACATGGGGCTCACTAGCGGTGCCTACGAGCAGTACTTC. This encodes CASSHMGLTSGAYEQYF.

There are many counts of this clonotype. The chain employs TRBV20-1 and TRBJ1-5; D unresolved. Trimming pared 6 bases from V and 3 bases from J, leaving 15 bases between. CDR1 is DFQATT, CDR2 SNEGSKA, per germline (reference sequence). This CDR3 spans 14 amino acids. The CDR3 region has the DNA TGCAGTGCCTCCAGTCGGGGAATCAATCAGCCCCAGCATTTT. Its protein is CSASSRGINQPQHF.